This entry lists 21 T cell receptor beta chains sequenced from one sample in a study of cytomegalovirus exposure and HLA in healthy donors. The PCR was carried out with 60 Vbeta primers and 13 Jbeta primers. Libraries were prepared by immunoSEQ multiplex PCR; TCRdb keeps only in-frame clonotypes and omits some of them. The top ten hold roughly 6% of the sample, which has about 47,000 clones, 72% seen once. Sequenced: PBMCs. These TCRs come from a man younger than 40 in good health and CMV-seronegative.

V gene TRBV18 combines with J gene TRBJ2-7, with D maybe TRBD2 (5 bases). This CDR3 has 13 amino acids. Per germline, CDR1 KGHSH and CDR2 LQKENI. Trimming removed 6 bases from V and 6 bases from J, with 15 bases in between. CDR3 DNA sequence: TGTGCCAGCTCCTTAACCCGGGAACTCGAGCAGTACTTC. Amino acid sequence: CASSLTRELEQYF.

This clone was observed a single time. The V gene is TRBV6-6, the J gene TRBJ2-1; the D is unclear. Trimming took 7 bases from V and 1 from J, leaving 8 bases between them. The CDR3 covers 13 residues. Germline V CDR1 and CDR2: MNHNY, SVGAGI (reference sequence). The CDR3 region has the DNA TGTGCCAGCAATGTAGATTCCTACAATGAGCAGTTCTTC. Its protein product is CASNVDSYNEQFF.

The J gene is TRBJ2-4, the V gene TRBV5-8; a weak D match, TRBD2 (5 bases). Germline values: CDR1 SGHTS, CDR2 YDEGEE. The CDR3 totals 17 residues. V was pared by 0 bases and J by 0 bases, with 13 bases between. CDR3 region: CASSLVFGKLAKNIQYF. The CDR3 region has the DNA TGTGCCAGCAGCTTGGTATTCGGGAAACTAGCCAAAAACATTCAGTACTTC.

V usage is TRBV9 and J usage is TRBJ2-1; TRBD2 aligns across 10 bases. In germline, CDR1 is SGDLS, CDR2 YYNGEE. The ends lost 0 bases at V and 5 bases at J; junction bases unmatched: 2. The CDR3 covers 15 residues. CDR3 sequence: CASSVVAGGNNEQFF. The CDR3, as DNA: TGTGCCAGCAGCGTAGTAGCGGGGGGAAACAATGAGCAGTTCTTC.

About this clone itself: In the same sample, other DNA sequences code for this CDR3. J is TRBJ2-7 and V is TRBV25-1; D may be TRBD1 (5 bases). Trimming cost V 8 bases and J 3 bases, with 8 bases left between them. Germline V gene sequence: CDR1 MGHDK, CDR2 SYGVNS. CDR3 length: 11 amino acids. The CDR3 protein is CASGTGYEQYF. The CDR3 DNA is TGTGCCAGCGGAACAGGCTACGAGCAGTACTTC.

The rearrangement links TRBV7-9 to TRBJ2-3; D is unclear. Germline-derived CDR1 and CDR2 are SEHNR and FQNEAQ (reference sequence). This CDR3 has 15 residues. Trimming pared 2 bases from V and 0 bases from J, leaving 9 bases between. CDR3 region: CASSLTATSTDTQYF. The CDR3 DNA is TGTGCCAGCAGCTTAACAGCCACTAGCACAGATACGCAGTATTTT. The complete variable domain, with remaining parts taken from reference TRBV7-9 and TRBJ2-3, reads DTGVSQNPRHKITKRGQNVTFRCDPISEHNRLYWYRQTLGQGPEFLTYFQNEAQLEKSRLLSDRFSAERPKGSFSTLEIQRTEQGDSAMYLCASSLTATSTDTQYFGPGTRLTVL.

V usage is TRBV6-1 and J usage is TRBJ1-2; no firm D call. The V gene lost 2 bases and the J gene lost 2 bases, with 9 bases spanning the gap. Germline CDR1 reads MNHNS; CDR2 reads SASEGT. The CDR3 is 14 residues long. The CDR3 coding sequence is TGTGCCAGCAGTGAATTTTATTTAAACTATGGCTACACCTTC. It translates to CASSEFYLNYGYTF.

In DNA, the CDR3 is TGTGCCAGCAGCCCGTTCACCGGGGAGCTGTTTTTT. Its translation: CASSPFTGELFF. This chain links TRBV7-6 with TRBJ2-2; the D is unclear. The CDR3 totals 12 residues. Germline V CDR1 and CDR2: SGHVS, FNYEAQ. V was cut by 5 bases and J by 4 bases, with 5 bases left in between.

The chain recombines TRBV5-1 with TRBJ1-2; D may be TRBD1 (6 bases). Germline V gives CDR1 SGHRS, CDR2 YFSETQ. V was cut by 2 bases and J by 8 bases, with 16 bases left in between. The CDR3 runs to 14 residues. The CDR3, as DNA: TGCGCCAGCAGCTTACAAACAGGGACGGGAGGCTACACCTTC. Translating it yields CASSLQTGTGGYTF.

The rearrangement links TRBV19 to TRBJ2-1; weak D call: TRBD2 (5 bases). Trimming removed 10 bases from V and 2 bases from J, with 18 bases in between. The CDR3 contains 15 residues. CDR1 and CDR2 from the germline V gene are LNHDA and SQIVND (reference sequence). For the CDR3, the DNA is TGTGCCACCCAGAGGATGGGAGATCCCTACAATGAGCAGTTCTTC. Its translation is CATQRMGDPYNEQFF.

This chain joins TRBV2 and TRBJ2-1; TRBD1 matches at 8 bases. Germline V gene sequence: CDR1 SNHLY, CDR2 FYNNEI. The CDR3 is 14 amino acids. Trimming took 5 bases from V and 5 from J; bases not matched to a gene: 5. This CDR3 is CASSTGGSHNEQFF. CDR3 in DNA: TGTGCCAGCAGTACAGGGGGTAGTCACAATGAGCAGTTCTTC.

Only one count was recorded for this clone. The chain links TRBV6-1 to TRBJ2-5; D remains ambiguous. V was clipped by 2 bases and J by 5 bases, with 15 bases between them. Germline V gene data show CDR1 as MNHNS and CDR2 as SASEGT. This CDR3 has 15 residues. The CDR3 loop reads CASSESASLSETQYF. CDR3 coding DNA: TGTGCCAGCAGTGAATCCGCTAGTTTGTCGGAGACCCAGTACTTC.

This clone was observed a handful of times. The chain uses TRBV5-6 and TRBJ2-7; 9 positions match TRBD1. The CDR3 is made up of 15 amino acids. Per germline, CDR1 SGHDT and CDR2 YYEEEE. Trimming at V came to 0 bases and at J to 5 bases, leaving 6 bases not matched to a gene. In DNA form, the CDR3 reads TGTGCCAGCAGCTTGGGACCGACAGGGGGTAACGAGCAGTACTTC. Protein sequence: CASSLGPTGGNEQYF.

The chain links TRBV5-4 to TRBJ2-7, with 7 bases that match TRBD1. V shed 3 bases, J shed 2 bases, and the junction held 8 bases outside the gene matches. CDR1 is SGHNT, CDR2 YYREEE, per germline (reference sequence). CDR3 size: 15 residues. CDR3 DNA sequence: TGTGCCAGCAGCTCGCCCTGGGACAGTCCCTACGAGCAGTACTTC. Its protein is CASSSPWDSPYEQYF. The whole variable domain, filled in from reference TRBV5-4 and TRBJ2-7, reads ETGVTQSPTHLIKTRGQQVTLRCSSQSGHNTVSWYQQALGQGPQFIFQYYREEENGRGNFPPRFSGLQFPNYSSELNVNALELDDSALYLCASSSPWDSPYEQYFGPGTRLTVT.

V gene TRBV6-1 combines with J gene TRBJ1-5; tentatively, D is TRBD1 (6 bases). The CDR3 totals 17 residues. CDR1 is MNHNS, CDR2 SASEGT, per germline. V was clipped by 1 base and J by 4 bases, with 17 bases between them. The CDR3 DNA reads TGTGCCAGCAGTGAAGTCGGAGGAGGACAGTCAAATCAGCCCCAGCATTTT. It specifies CASSEVGGGQSNQPQHF.

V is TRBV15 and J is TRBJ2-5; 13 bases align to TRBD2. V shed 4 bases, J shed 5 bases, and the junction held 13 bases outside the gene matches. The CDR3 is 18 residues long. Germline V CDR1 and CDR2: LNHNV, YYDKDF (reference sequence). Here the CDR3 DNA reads TGTGCCACCAGCAATTCCGGACTAGCGGGAGTCTTTTGGGAGACCCAGTACTTC. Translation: CATSNSGLAGVFWETQYF. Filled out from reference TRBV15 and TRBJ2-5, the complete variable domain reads DAMVIQNPRYQVTQFGKPVTLSCSQTLNHNVMYWYQQKSSQAPKLLFHYYDKDFNNEADTPDNFQSRRPNTSFCFLDIRSPGLGDTAMYLCATSNSGLAGVFWETQYFGPGTRLLVL.

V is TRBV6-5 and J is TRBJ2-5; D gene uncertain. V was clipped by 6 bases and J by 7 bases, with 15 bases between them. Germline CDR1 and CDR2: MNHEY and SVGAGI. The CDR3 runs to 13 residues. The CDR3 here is CASSSGPSGTQYF. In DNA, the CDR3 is TGTGCCAGCAGCAGTGGTCCTTCGGGGACCCAGTACTTC.

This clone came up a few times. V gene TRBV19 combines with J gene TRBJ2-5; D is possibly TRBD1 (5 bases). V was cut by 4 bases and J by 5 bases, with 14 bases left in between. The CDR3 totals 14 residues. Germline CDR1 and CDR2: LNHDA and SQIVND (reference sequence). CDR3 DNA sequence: TGTGCCAGTAGTACGACCGGCCCAGGGGAGACCCAGTACTTC. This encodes CASSTTGPGETQYF.

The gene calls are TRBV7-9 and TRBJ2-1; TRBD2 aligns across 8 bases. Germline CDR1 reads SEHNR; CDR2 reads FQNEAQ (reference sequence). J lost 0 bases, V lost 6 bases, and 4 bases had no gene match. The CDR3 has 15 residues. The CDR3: CASRLAGPSYNEQFF. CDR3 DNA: TGTGCCAGCAGGCTAGCGGGCCCCTCCTACAATGAGCAGTTCTTC.

The CDR3 DNA reads TGTGCCAGCAGCCTGGAGAGGGTTCCCTACAATGAGCAGTTCTTC. This encodes CASSLERVPYNEQFF. The chain joins TRBV14 to TRBJ2-1; possibly TRBD2 for D (5 bases). Germline V gene lookup returns CDR1 SGHDN and CDR2 FVKESK. The CDR3 length is 15 residues. Trimming cost V 4 bases and J 2 bases, with 12 bases left between them.

CDR3 bases: TGCGCCAGCAGCTTTCAGGGCCGCACAGATACGCAGTATTTT. Encoded protein: CASSFQGRTDTQYF. The gene calls are TRBV5-1 and TRBJ2-3; D is perhaps TRBD1 (5 bases). The CDR3 is 14 residues long. Germline V gene data show CDR1 as SGHRS and CDR2 as YFSETQ. V was clipped by 2 bases and J by 1 base, with 8 bases between them.